These T cell receptor beta chains were read from a single sample in a study of cytomegalovirus exposure and HLA in healthy donors. Profiled with immunoSEQ multiplex PCR; TCRdb holds only in-frame clones, not every one. Here the sample table reports roughly 33,000 clones. The sample consisted of PBMCs. All receptors come from a woman aged 40 to 50 in good health and CMV-seropositive. The CDR3 runs from the conserved cysteine through the conserved F or W. A D gene is named only where the DNA matches it firmly.

j_call,v_call,d_call,cdr3_nt,cdr3_aa
TRBJ2-7,TRBV2,TRBD2,TGTGCCAGCACACTAGCGGACCTCTACGAGCAGTACTTC,CASTLADLYEQYF
TRBJ1-4,TRBV29-1,NA,TGCAGCGTTGGTTATAGGGAGATGGAAAAACTGTTTTTT,CSVGYREMEKLFF
TRBJ2-1,TRBV28,TRBD1,TGTGCCAGCAGTTCCCGGACAGGGGGCGGTAGAAATGAGCAGTTCTTC,CASSSRTGGGRNEQFF
TRBJ1-5,TRBV18,NA,TGTGCCAGCTCACCACGGCTTAATCCGGGAAGCAATCAGCCCCAGCATTTT,CASSPRLNPGSNQPQHF
TRBJ2-2,TRBV19,NA,TGTGCCAGTAGTATGTATCGCGGGGAGCTGTTTTTT,CASSMYRGELFF
TRBJ2-7,TRBV30,NA,TGTGCCTGGAGTGTCGGGAGCGCCTACGAGCAGTACTTC,CAWSVGSAYEQYF
TRBJ1-2,TRBV5-1,TRBD1,TGCGCCAGCAGCTCACAGGGGGCTGGATATGGCTACACCTTC,CASSSQGAGYGYTF
TRBJ2-7,TRBV5-1,TRBD1,TGCGCCAGCAGCTTGGGGGGGACAGGGAACTACGAGCAGTACTTC,CASSLGGTGNYEQYF
TRBJ1-2,TRBV6-1,NA,TGTGCCAGCGAGGAGTGGGAGCGTGGCTATGGCTACACCTTC,CASEEWERGYGYTF
TRBJ1-1,TRBV10-3,NA,TGTGCCATCAGTGACCGCAGCCAGGGGAACACTGAAGCTTTCTTT,CAISDRSQGNTEAFF
TRBJ2-3,TRBV5-1,NA,TGCGCCAGCAGCTTGGGGGAGACGGGCACAGATACGCAGTATTTT,CASSLGETGTDTQYF
TRBJ2-1,TRBV7-2,NA,TGTGCCAGCAGCTTAGGGACAACTTACAATGAGCAGTTCTTC,CASSLGTTYNEQFF
TRBJ2-5,TRBV7-2,NA,TGTGCCAGCAGCCATCCCAGGGGCACGGGGGAGACCCAGTACTTC,CASSHPRGTGETQYF
TRBJ2-7,TRBV28,NA,TGTGCCAGCAGCCTCCACGGTTACGAGCAGTACTTC,CASSLHGYEQYF
TRBJ2-1,TRBV6-5,NA,TGTGCCAGCAGTAACCGAGTCAATGAGCAGTTCTTC,CASSNRVNEQFF
TRBJ2-7,TRBV28,TRBD1,TGTGCCAGCAGTTTCCCCATGACAGGGAGCTCCTACGAGCAGTACTTC,CASSFPMTGSSYEQYF
TRBJ2-7,TRBV30,NA,TGTGCCTGGAGTGTAACAGGTTCCTACGAGCAGTACTTC,CAWSVTGSYEQYF
TRBJ2-2,TRBV4-1,NA,TGCGCCAGCAGCAAGGAGGATCGAAACACCGGGGAGCTGTTTTTT,CASSKEDRNTGELFF
TRBJ2-7,TRBV4-2,TRBD2,TGTGCCAGCAGCCATGAGACTAGCGGGCGTTCCTACGAGCAGTACTTC,CASSHETSGRSYEQYF
TRBJ1-5,TRBV6-1,NA,TGTGCCAGCAGTGCGGGAGGACAGCCCCAGCATTTT,CASSAGGQPQHF
TRBJ2-3,TRBV4-1,NA,TGCGCCAGCAGCCCCCAGGGAGATACGCAGTATTTT,CASSPQGDTQYF
TRBJ1-5,TRBV19,TRBD1,TGTGCCAGCCGGGACAGGGGATTTCGAAGCAATCAGCCCCAGCATTTT,CASRDRGFRSNQPQHF
TRBJ2-7,TRBV5-4,NA,TGTGCCAGCAGCCTCCTGAGCCAGGGCTACGAGCAGTACTTC,CASSLLSQGYEQYF
TRBJ2-5,TRBV5-1,TRBD2,TGCGCCAGCAGCAAGGGACTAGCTGTGCGAGAGACCCAGTACTTC,CASSKGLAVRETQYF
TRBJ2-1,TRBV1,NA,TGCACCAGCAGCCCTTGCGGGAGGGCCAACTACAATGAGCAGTTCTTC,CTSSPCGRANYNEQFF
TRBJ2-7,TRBV29-1,NA,TGCAGCGTTGCCGGGGGCGGGAGCTCCTACGAGCAGTACTTC,CSVAGGGSSYEQYF
TRBJ2-7,TRBV9,NA,TGTGCCAGCAGCCTCTCCCCGGGGAGTCGGCAGTACTTC,CASSLSPGSRQYF
TRBJ1-2,TRBV2,TRBD1,TGTGCCAGCAGGTTGGGACAGGGAGACAGCTATGGCTACACCTTC,CASRLGQGDSYGYTF
TRBJ2-5,TRBV7-2,TRBD2,TGTGCCAGCAGTCCCAGCGGGGGTCAAGAGACCCAGTACTTC,CASSPSGGQETQYF
TRBJ2-2,TRBV6-5,NA,TGTGCCAGCAGTTACTCGACTTTGACAGACGCCGGGGAGCTGTTTTTT,CASSYSTLTDAGELFF
TRBJ1-5,TRBV7-2,NA,TGTGCCAGCAGCCTTGGACATTTGGGAGGACAGCCCCAGCATTTT,CASSLGHLGGQPQHF
TRBJ1-4,TRBV5-1,NA,TGCGCCAGCAGCTTGGAAGGGCGGGGAGAGGAAAAACTGTTTTTT,CASSLEGRGEEKLFF
TRBJ2-2,TRBV7-2,TRBD2,TGTGCCAGCAGCATAAGCGGGGCGAACACCGGGGAGCTGTTTTTT,CASSISGANTGELFF
TRBJ2-2,TRBV5-4,TRBD1,TGTGCCAGCGCCACGGACAGGGGGCCCGGGGAGCTGTTTTTT,CASATDRGPGELFF
TRBJ1-2,TRBV29-1,TRBD1,TGCAGCGTTGGCCAGGGGGCAGCTAACTATGGCTACACCTTC,CSVGQGAANYGYTF
TRBJ2-7,TRBV6-1,NA,TGTGCCAGCAGTGATCAGGGCGCCCCAGTGGGCGAGCAGTACTTC,CASSDQGAPVGEQYF
TRBJ1-3,TRBV18,TRBD1,TGTGCCAGCTCACCACCGTCCGGGACAGCCTCTGGAAACACCATATATTTT,CASSPPSGTASGNTIYF
TRBJ2-1,TRBV6-1,TRBD2,TGTGCCAGCAGTGAAGGACTAGCGGGCGCCAATGAGCAGTTCTTC,CASSEGLAGANEQFF
TRBJ2-2,TRBV30,TRBD1,TGTGCCTGGAGGGACAGGGGCACCGGGGAGCTGTTTTTT,CAWRDRGTGELFF
TRBJ2-7,TRBV10-2,NA,TGCGCCAGCCTGGTCCCAGGGACCTACGAGCAGTACTTC,CASLVPGTYEQYF
TRBJ2-2,TRBV5-1,NA,TGCGCCAGCAGCATACAGGGTGTCCCCGGGGAGCTGTTTTTT,CASSIQGVPGELFF
TRBJ2-7,TRBV2,NA,TGTGCCAGCAGGCCCGGGGGTTCCAGGGACTACGAGCAGTACTTC,CASRPGGSRDYEQYF
TRBJ2-3,TRBV29-1,TRBD2,TGCAGCGTTGACCCACATTGGGGGGTAGCGGGAGGTACAGATACGCAGTATTTT,CSVDPHWGVAGGTDTQYF
TRBJ2-1,TRBV5-4,NA,TGTGCCAGCAGCTTGGGGGGCTCCAAGGCGGAAGAGCAGTTCTTC,CASSLGGSKAEEQFF
TRBJ2-7,TRBV5-1,NA,TGCGCCAGCAGCTTGGCAGCGGATTACTACGAGCAGTACTTC,CASSLAADYYEQYF
TRBJ2-7,TRBV19,NA,TGTGCCAGTACGGAGCGGCAAGGAGACGAGCAGTACTTC,CASTERQGDEQYF
TRBJ2-5,TRBV20-1,NA,TGCAGTGCTAGACCTACAGAGACCCAGTACTTC,CSARPTETQYF
TRBJ1-2,TRBV5-6,TRBD1,TGTGCCAGCAGCCCGACAGGGACTAACTATGGCTACACCTTC,CASSPTGTNYGYTF
TRBJ1-5,TRBV18,NA,TGTGCCAGCTCAGGGGGCACGCAGCCCCAGCATTTT,CASSGGTQPQHF
TRBJ1-3,TRBV6-5,NA,TGTGCCAGCATTCGGGGAAACACCATATATTTT,CASIRGNTIYF
TRBJ1-5,TRBV27,NA,TGTGCCAGCAGTTCCCATGGGGGCAGTCATCAGCCCCAGCATTTT,CASSSHGGSHQPQHF
TRBJ2-3,TRBV6-1,TRBD2,TGTGCCAGCACTGAATCAGGGCTTAGATTAGCGGGAGGGCGCACAGATACGCAGTATTTT,CASTESGLRLAGGRTDTQYF
TRBJ1-1,TRBV29-1,NA,TGCAGCGTTGCCACTTTGACAGGCGAATCTGAAGCTTTCTTT,CSVATLTGESEAFF
TRBJ2-1,TRBV28,TRBD1,TGTGCCAGCAGTTTATTTAGGACAGGGTGGGTCAATGAGCAGTTCTTC,CASSLFRTGWVNEQFF